These T cell receptor beta chains were read from a single sample in a study of blood T cell repertoires in COVID-19. The data were produced by immunoSEQ multiplex PCR, yet TCRdb's version contains in-frame clones alone and is incomplete. Of some 95,000 clones in the sample, approximately 90% were seen once. Sequencing was carried out using peripheral blood. The receptors were sampled from a human donor with active COVID-19. The donor label of this sample is uncertain. The CDR3 runs from the conserved cysteine through the conserved F or W. A D gene is named only where the DNA matches it firmly.

>.|TRBJ1-4|TRBV12-3/TRBV12-4
TGTGCCAGCAGTAGAGGAAAACTGTTTTTT
CASSRGKLFF
>.|TRBJ2-7|TRBV19
TGTGCCAGTAGTATTCGCAGGGCCGACGAGCAGTACTTC
CASSIRRADEQYF
>TRBD2|TRBJ2-7|TRBV6-6
TGTGCCAGCAGTTTCCGGGGGGACTACGAGCAGTACTTC
CASSFRGDYEQYF
>.|TRBJ1-3|TRBV13
TGTGCCGTAGACAAACCCCTCTCTGGAAACACCATATATTTT
CAVDKPLSGNTIYF
>.|TRBJ2-3|TRBV27
TGTGCCAGCAGTGCGGTTCCCCGGGATACGCAGTATTTT
CASSAVPRDTQYF
>TRBD1|TRBJ1-4|TRBV6-1
TGTGCCAGCAGTGATAGGAGGACAGGGAATGAAAAACTGTTTTTT
CASSDRRTGNEKLFF
>.|TRBJ1-6|TRBV6-2/TRBV6-3
TGTGCCAGCAGTCGCGGGTTCGATAATTCACCCCTCCACTTT
CASSRGFDNSPLHF
>TRBD1|TRBJ2-7|TRBV6-1
TGTGCCAGCAGTGAAGCGGTGGCAGGGGGTAGGAGGTACGAGCAGTACTTC
CASSEAVAGGRRYEQYF
>.|TRBJ2-3|TRBV9
TGTGCCAGCAGCGTAGCAGGGTTGGATACGCAGTATTTT
CASSVAGLDTQYF
>.|TRBJ2-1|TRBV4-2
TGTGCCAGCAGCCAGGGTCAGGGAAGCTACAATGAGCAGTTCTTC
CASSQGQGSYNEQFF
>.|TRBJ1-3|TRBV4-1
TGCGCCAGCAGCCAAGGCAGGTTCTCTGGAAACACCATATATTTT
CASSQGRFSGNTIYF
>TRBD1|TRBJ2-5|TRBV5-5
TGTGCCAGCAGCTTGGGGGACAGCCAAGAGACCCAGTACTTC
CASSLGDSQETQYF
>.|TRBJ2-7|TRBV23-1
TGCGCCAGCAAAAACAGGGTTTACGAGCAGTACTTC
CASKNRVYEQYF
>.|TRBJ1-5|TRBV6-1
TGTGCCAGCAGTGACAGGGGCAATCAGCCCCAGCATTTT
CASSDRGNQPQHF
>TRBD1|TRBJ1-2|TRBV5-6
TGTGCCAGCAGACCACAGGGGGCGGCTTTATATGGCTACACCTTC
CASRPQGAALYGYTF